The TCR beta chain described here comes from a study of T cell changes during pregnancy in multiple sclerosis. The CDR3 is 15 amino acids. V dropped 0 bases and J dropped 1; count of bases not matched to a gene: 3. CDR1 SGHRS and CDR2 YFSETQ come from the germline V gene. Generated by immunoSEQ multiplex PCR, the TCRdb table keeps only in-frame clones and is missing some. The repertoire includes about 99,000 clones, approximately 95% of them detected once, and 0.99% sits in the top ten. The receptor comes from a female donor with multiple sclerosis, enrolled in a pregnancy study. V and J are TRBV5-1 and TRBJ1-1; 7 positions match TRBD1. The sequencing used peripheral blood, collected after pregnancy. This chain's CDR3 is CASSLGGTANTEAFF. The CDR3 DNA is TGCGCCAGCAGCTTGGGAGGGACAGCGAACACTGAAGCTTTCTTT.